The 21 T cell receptor beta chains in this list originate from one sample, sequenced in a study of blood T cells in healthy people across ages. Sample-barcoded 5' priming and a J-beta primer mix drove a second PCR of 7 to 11 cycles. TCRdb re-called the 5' RACE reads through MiXCR, storing one row per CDR3 protein. The repertoire consists of hundreds of thousands of distinct CDR3 sequences, with about 30% occurring once and the leading ten covering around 16%. Sequencing was done on a sample of blood. These TCRs come from a woman of 80 years or more in good health.

This clonotype was detected ten times or more. The CDR3: CASSQTNYGYTF. The CDR3 DNA sequence: TGTGCCAGCAGTCAGACTAACTATGGCTACACCTTC. The chain carries TRBV6-5 and TRBJ1-2, with D unresolved. The CDR3 is made up of 12 amino acids. CDR1 and CDR2 (germline): MNHEY, SVGAGI. V gave up 5 bases and J gave up 0 bases, with 4 bases separating them.

In this sample, this clonotype turned up many times. CDR3 DNA: TGTGCCAGCATCAGGGCAGGGGGAAACATTCAGTACTTC. Its translation: CASIRAGGNIQYF. The chain is built from TRBV6-2 or TRBV6-3 and TRBJ2-4; 7 bases line up with TRBD1. The V gene end was trimmed by 7 bases and the J gene end by 6 bases; junction bases not matched to a gene: 6. The CDR3 spans 13 residues. The germline gives CDR1 MNHEY, CDR2 SVGEGT.

The chain uses TRBV20-1 and TRBJ1-4, with D uncertain. Germline CDR1 and CDR2: DFQATT and SNEGSKA (reference sequence). The CDR3 sequence is 15 residues long. Trimming pared 0 bases from V and 4 bases from J, leaving 12 bases between. The CDR3 DNA follows: TGCAGTGCTAGAGATGTGAAGGGCGGTAATGAAAAACTGTTTTTT. It encodes CSARDVKGGNEKLFF.

The genes are TRBV5-1 and TRBJ1-2; TRBD1 is a possible D gene (6 bases). CDR3 size: 15 residues. V lost 5 bases, J lost 1 base, and 15 bases lay in between. CDR1 SGHRS and CDR2 YFSETQ come from the germline V gene. The CDR3 DNA is TGCGCCAGCAGACCCCGGACAGATTATAACTATGGCTACACCTTC. Protein: CASRPRTDYNYGYTF.

The rearrangement links TRBV6-1 to TRBJ2-7, with 7 bases fitting TRBD1. This CDR3 region has 12 residues. V dropped 8 bases and J dropped 0; count of bases not matched to a gene: 1. Germline lookup yields CDR1 MNHNS and CDR2 SASEGT. The CDR3: CASGDSSYEQYF. CDR3 nucleotides: TGTGCCAGCGGGGACAGCTCCTACGAGCAGTACTTC.

Comments on this clonotype: A read error may account for a junction end that differs from germline. This sequence joins TRBV2 and TRBJ1-6, with a tentative D call TRBD1 (5 bases). The V gene's germline CDR1 is SNHLY and CDR2 FYNNEI. CDR3 length equals 16 residues. The CDR3 coding sequence is TGTGCCAGCAGTGAAGCGCTTCACAGGACCTTTACACCTCTCCACTTT. This gives the protein CASSEALHRTFTPLHF.

This clonotype came up a few times. The chain uses TRBV20-1 and TRBJ2-5; D is perhaps TRBD1 (5 bases). The CDR3 has 11 residues. Germline CDR1 reads DFQATT; CDR2 reads SNEGSKA (reference sequence). CDR3 in amino acids: CGFRVMETQYF. DNA of the CDR3: TGCGGATTCAGGGTCATGGAGACCCAGTACTTC.

The chain has TRBV6-1 and TRBJ2-2, with TRBD2 matching over 13 bases. CDR1 is MNHNS and CDR2 is SASEGT in the germline V gene. The V and J ends lost 5 bases and 4 bases, in that order; junction bases with no gene match: 13. This CDR3 is built from 19 residues. The DNA of the CDR3 is TGTGCCAGCAGTCGAGGGACTAGCGGGGCCATTCGCGGCACCGGGGAGCTGTTTTTT. Amino acid sequence: CASSRGTSGAIRGTGELFF.

As for this clonotype: Being one base from a much bigger clone, this may be a read error. The rearrangement joins TRBV21-1 to TRBJ1-2. TRBV21-1 is shown as a pseudogene. CDR3 length: 15 residues. CDR3 coding DNA: TGTGCCTGCAGCAACACGTGGGGAGCTAACTATGGCTACACCTTC. As protein: CACSNTWGANYGYTF.

This clonotype was found many times. The CDR3 here is CASKTSESNQPQHF. For the CDR3, the DNA is TGTGCCAGCAAGACTAGCGAAAGCAATCAGCCCCAGCATTTT. The rearrangement uses TRBV6-6 and TRBJ1-5; D is uncertain. In germline, CDR1 is MNHNY, CDR2 SVGAGI (reference sequence). Trimming removed 7 bases at V and 1 base at J, with 11 bases between. The CDR3 is 14 amino acids.

For this clonotype: A much more abundant neighbour one base away suggests this may be a read error. The chain joins TRBV19 to TRBJ2-7; no clear D gene. The germline V gene encodes CDR1 LNHDA and CDR2 SQIVND (reference sequence). The CDR3 sequence is 13 residues long. V lost 3 bases to trimming and J lost 3 bases, with 9 bases between them. The CDR3 nucleotides read TGTGCCAGTAGTATGTCCGGAAACTACGAGCAGTACTTC. It specifies CASSMSGNYEQYF. Full variable domain (outside the CDR3, taken from reference TRBV19 and TRBJ2-7): DGGITQSPKYLFRKEGQNVTLSCEQNLNHDAMYWYRQDPGQGLRLIYYSQIVNDFQKGDIAEGYSVSREKKESFPLTVTSAQKNPTAFYLCASSMSGNYEQYFGPGTRLTVT.

At least ten counts were recorded for this clonotype. This sequence joins TRBV5-1 and TRBJ2-1, with TRBD1 matching 11 bases. Germline V gives CDR1 SGHRS, CDR2 YFSETQ. The ends lost 1 base at V and 9 bases at J; junction bases unmatched: 6. The CDR3 runs 15 residues. CDR3 bases: TGCGCCAGCAGCTTGACAGGACAGGGGGCGGGTGAGCAGTTCTTC. Amino acids: CASSLTGQGAGEQFF. The full variable domain, with the rest looked up from reference TRBV5-1 and TRBJ2-1, is KAGVTQTPRYLIKTRGQQVTLSCSPISGHRSVSWYQQTPGQGLQFLFEYFSETQRNKGNFPGRFSGRQFSNSRSEMNVSTLELGDSALYLCASSLTGQGAGEQFFGPGTRLTVL.

V gene TRBV18 combines with J gene TRBJ2-1; D possibly corresponds to TRBD2 (6 bases). Germline V gene lookup returns CDR1 KGHSH and CDR2 LQKENI. CDR3 size: 14 residues. The germline V and J ends were trimmed by 6 bases and 7 bases, with 16 bases remaining between them. In DNA form, the CDR3 reads TGTGCCAGCTCGCCGGGACTGGGGAAAAATGAGCAGTTCTTC. Translation gives CASSPGLGKNEQFF.

The CDR3 DNA is TGTGCCAGCAGGACTAGCGGGGGGGGCACCGGGGAGCTGTTTTTT. It translates to CASRTSGGGTGELFF. The chain carries TRBV6-5 and TRBJ2-2; TRBD2 aligns across 14 bases. The V gene end was trimmed by 6 bases and the J gene end by 4 bases; junction bases not matched to a gene: 1. CDR3 length: 15 amino acids. Germline assignment: CDR1 MNHEY and CDR2 SVGAGI.

This clonotype came up many times. A much larger clone differs from this one at a single base, so this may be a read error. The genes are TRBV5-1 and TRBJ1-1, with TRBD1 matching 9 bases. Germline V gene data show CDR1 as SGHRS and CDR2 as YFSETQ. J lost 3 bases, V lost 3 bases, and 3 bases had no gene match. This CDR3 has 14 residues. CDR3 loop: CASSWGQGYTEAFF. The CDR3 DNA reads TGCGCCAGCAGCTGGGGACAGGGCTACACTGAAGCTTTCTTT. The whole variable domain, remainder taken from reference TRBV5-1 and TRBJ1-1, is KAGVTQTPRYLIKTRGQQVTLSCSPISGHRSVSWYQQTPGQGLQFLFEYFSETQRNKGNFPGRFSGRQFSNSRSEMNVSTLELGDSALYLCASSWGQGYTEAFFGQGTRLTVV.

This clonotype was seen a single time. A much larger clone differs from this one at a single base, so this may be a read error. The V call is TRBV6-1, the J call TRBJ2-1; TRBD2 matches at 14 bases. This CDR3 spans 15 amino acids. Germline assignment: CDR1 MNHNS and CDR2 SASEGT. CDR3 residues: CTSIPTSGGANEQFF. Here the CDR3 DNA reads TGTACCAGCATTCCGACTAGCGGGGGGGCCAATGAGCAGTTCTTC.

This rearrangement joins TRBV2 to TRBJ1-5; no clear D. V was trimmed by 5 bases and J by 3 bases, leaving 11 bases between them. This CDR3 contains 14 residues. Germline values: CDR1 SNHLY, CDR2 FYNNEI. CDR3 nucleotide sequence: TGTGCCAGCAGTTCCGGACGGAACAATCAGCCCCAGCATTTT. Its translation is CASSSGRNNQPQHF.

The chain uses TRBV2 and TRBJ2-1; 7 bases map to TRBD2. The J call may be incorrect, as the DNA end agrees better with TRBJ2-7. This CDR3 is 14 amino acids long. Germline CDR1 SNHLY, CDR2 FYNNEI. The CDR3 DNA follows: TGTGCCAGCAGTGTTGGGGGGGGAGCCAATGAGCAGTACTTC. It specifies CASSVGGGANEQYF.

A word on this clonotype: This clone may be a read error of a much larger clone one base away. This sequence joins TRBV29-1 and TRBJ1-1, with D maybe TRBD1 (6 bases). Germline CDR1 reads SQVTM; CDR2 reads ANQGSEA. The length of the CDR3 is 12 residues. V shed 4 bases and J shed 7 bases, with 13 bases lying between them. The CDR3: CSVVRGEGEAFF. CDR3 sequence (DNA): TGCAGCGTTGTTAGGGGGGAGGGTGAAGCTTTCTTT.

The chain couples TRBV2 to TRBJ2-5; 10 bases match TRBD2. Germline CDR1 and CDR2: SNHLY and FYNNEI. The CDR3 has 19 residues. The junction had 15 bases not matched to a gene; V was cut back by 3 bases and J by 2 bases. The CDR3: CASSDSVAGGFRTQETQYF. The CDR3 DNA reads as TGTGCCAGCAGTGATTCGGTAGCGGGAGGATTTAGGACACAAGAGACCCAGTACTTC.

The chain uses TRBV7-2 and TRBJ2-2; 7 bases agree with TRBD1. Germline V gives CDR1 SGHTA, CDR2 FQGNSA. V trimming: 4 bases; J trimming: 6 bases; junction bases outside the gene matches: 5. This CDR3 comprises 14 residues. CDR3 residues: CASSSQGSAGELFF. CDR3 DNA sequence: TGTGCCAGCAGCTCACAGGGGTCAGCCGGGGAGCTGTTTTTT.